The 32 T cell receptor beta chains presented below share a single source sample, sequenced in a study of blood T cell repertoires in COVID-19. Some clones are missing from TCRdb's copy, which holds only in-frame ones; the method was immunoSEQ multiplex PCR. The table has about 410,000 clones, roughly 86% seen once. The specimen sequenced was PBMCs or T cells enriched from blood (not recorded which). The source of these receptors is a woman aged 30 to 39 who had recovered from COVID-19.

The rearrangement links TRBV24-1 to TRBJ1-2, with 9 nucleotides matching TRBD1. From germline, CDR1 is KGHDR and CDR2 SFDVKD. The CDR3 has 15 amino acids. The V segment lost 3 bases and the J segment 4 bases; nucleotides outside the gene matches: 5. Here the CDR3 DNA reads TGTGCCACCAGTGATGCAGTGACAGGGGGCTATGGCTACACCTTC. Translating it yields CATSDAVTGGYGYTF.

The chain recombines TRBV7-9 with TRBJ2-2; D remains unclear. The germline CDR1 and CDR2 sequences are SEHNR and FQNEAQ (reference sequence). This CDR3 contains 14 residues. Trimming took 6 bases from V and 9 from J, leaving 17 bases between them. The CDR3 spells CASSPPYMRRELFF. CDR3 nucleotide sequence: TGTGCCAGCAGTCCCCCTTACATGCGGCGGGAGCTGTTTTTT.

V is TRBV4-3 and J is TRBJ2-7; TRBD2 matches 9 bases. This CDR3 is built from 14 residues. Trimming cost V 3 bases and J 3 bases; bases outside gene matches: 3. Germline CDR1 LGHNA, CDR2 YSLEER. CDR3 bases: TGCGCCAGCAGCCAGGTAGCGGGGGACTACGAGCAGTACTTC. Protein: CASSQVAGDYEQYF.

The V call is TRBV9, the J call TRBJ1-6, with TRBD1 identical over 7 bases. With V trimmed by 5 bases and J by 11 bases, 10 bases remained unmatched. There are 14 residues in the CDR3. Germline loops: CDR1 SGDLS, CDR2 YYNGEE. As DNA, the CDR3 is TGTGCCAGCAGTCACGACAGGGAGTTTCCACCCCTCCACTTT. Amino acid sequence: CASSHDREFPPLHF.

The V call is TRBV7-9, the J call TRBJ1-6; no definite D call. The CDR3 has 15 amino acids. Germline assignment: CDR1 SEHNR and CDR2 FQNEAQ (reference sequence). The V gene lost 5 bases and the J gene lost 5 bases, with 13 bases spanning the gap. In DNA form, the CDR3 reads TGTGCCAGCAGCCCGGCGGCGGGCCATAATTCACCCCTCCACTTT. This gives the protein CASSPAAGHNSPLHF.

The gene calls are TRBV13 and TRBJ2-7, with 9 bases matching TRBD1. Germline V gives CDR1 PRHDT, CDR2 FYEKMQ (reference sequence). V was clipped by 5 bases and J by 4 bases; unmatched bases: 15. The CDR3 has 17 amino acids. CDR3 in DNA: TGTGCCAGCAGCCCACCCAATGGCGGACAGGGGCAGTACGAGCAGTACTTC. As protein: CASSPPNGGQGQYEQYF.

This chain uses TRBV6-5 with TRBJ1-1; D gene uncertain. This CDR3 comprises 14 residues. Trimming took 7 bases from V and 2 from J, leaving 14 bases between them. In germline, CDR1 is MNHEY, CDR2 SVGAGI. The CDR3 region is CASNLGGSNTEAFF. The DNA of the CDR3 is TGTGCCAGCAATCTGGGCGGGAGTAACACTGAAGCTTTCTTT.

V is TRBV2 and J is TRBJ2-7; 9 bases map to TRBD1. The germline CDR1 and CDR2 sequences are SNHLY and FYNNEI. The CDR3 consists of 15 residues. V trimming: 3 bases; J trimming: 7 bases; junction bases outside the gene matches: 10. The CDR3 DNA reads TGTGCCAGCAGTGAGACGGGACAGGGTATAAGGGAGCAGTACTTC. It specifies CASSETGQGIREQYF. The full variable domain, in which reference TRBV2 and TRBJ2-7 provide the parts outside the CDR3, is EPEVTQTPSHQVTQMGQEVILRCVPISNHLYFYWYRQILGQKVEFLVSFYNNEISEKSEIFDDQFSVERPDGSNFTLKIRSTKLEDSAMYFCASSETGQGIREQYFGPGTRLTVT.

CDR3: CAISSLDSPVNEQYF. In DNA form, the CDR3 reads TGTGCCATCAGTTCACTAGACTCCCCGGTGAACGAGCAGTACTTC. The rearrangement links TRBV10-3 to TRBJ2-7; D perhaps matches TRBD2 (5 bases). Germline assignment: CDR1 ENHRY and CDR2 SYGVKD. The CDR3 length is 15 residues. With 5 bases removed from V and 5 bases from J, the gap between germline ends came to 19 bases.

This clone has just one count. The CDR3 DNA reads as TGTGCCGGCCGGTGGGCCAACACAGATACGCAGTATTTT. Its protein is CAGRWANTDTQYF. This chain connects TRBV30 to TRBJ2-3, with D uncertain. The CDR3 runs 13 residues. V shed 8 bases and J shed 2 bases, with 14 bases lying between them. Per the germline V gene, CDR1 is GTSNPN and CDR2 is SVGIG (reference sequence). Together with reference TRBV30 and TRBJ2-3, the CDR3 gives the full variable domain: SQTIHQWPATLVQPVGSPLSLECTVEGTSNPNLYWYRQAAGRGLQLLFYSVGIGQISSEVPQNLSASRPQDRQFILSSKKLLLSDSGFYLCAGRWANTDTQYFGPGTRLTVL.

This clone was recorded once. V usage is TRBV3-1 (or the pseudogene TRBV3-2) and J usage is TRBJ1-6; D possibly corresponds to TRBD1 (5 bases). CDR3 length equals 13 residues. Germline values: CDR1 LGHDT, CDR2 YNNKEL (reference sequence). Trimming stripped 3 bases from V and 9 bases from J, with 9 bases between. CDR3 sequence reads: CASSQVRGSPLHF. The CDR3 DNA reads TGTGCCAGCAGCCAGGTTAGGGGTTCACCCCTCCACTTT.

J is TRBJ2-7 and V is TRBV6-5, with a tentative D call TRBD2 (5 bases). The CDR3 runs to 13 residues. The ends were cut back, 4 bases at V and 2 bases at J, with 9 bases in the middle. The germline CDR1 and CDR2 sequences are MNHEY and SVGAGI. CDR3 DNA: TGTGCCAGCAGTTTTGGAGGAGCCTACGAGCAGTACTTC. Translating it yields CASSFGGAYEQYF.

Here the CDR3 reads CASSMLGTSYEQYF. CDR3 coding DNA: TGTGCCAGTAGTATGCTAGGTACCTCCTACGAGCAGTACTTC. The chain links TRBV19 to TRBJ2-7; D ambiguous. The CDR3 is made up of 14 amino acids. Germline values: CDR1 LNHDA, CDR2 SQIVND (reference sequence). V gave up 3 bases and J gave up 0 bases, with 9 bases separating them.

The rearrangement joins TRBV5-4 to TRBJ2-1; D may be TRBD2 (6 bases). The V gene's germline CDR1 is SGHNT and CDR2 YYREEE (reference sequence). Trimming shortened V by 7 bases and J by 8 bases, and 13 bases separated the two germline ends. The CDR3 extends over 12 amino acids. The CDR3 spells CASGGASDEQFF. The CDR3, as DNA: TGTGCCAGCGGCGGGGCTTCCGATGAGCAGTTCTTC.

The chain couples TRBV19 to TRBJ1-1; tentatively, D is TRBD1 (5 bases). The CDR3 contains 14 residues. Between the trimmed V and J ends, which lost 4 bases and 0 bases, there was a span of 9 bases. Germline assignment: CDR1 LNHDA and CDR2 SQIVND (reference sequence). In nucleotides, the CDR3 is TGTGCCAGTAGTAGGACATACATGAACACTGAAGCTTTCTTT. Residues: CASSRTYMNTEAFF.

In this sample, this clone turned up once. In nucleotides, the CDR3 is TGTGCCAGCAGCCTTTCCGGGACAGGGTATAATGGCTACACCTTC. Protein: CASSLSGTGYNGYTF. The V call is TRBV14, the J call TRBJ1-2; 9 positions match TRBD1. The CDR3 is 15 residues long. The trim removed 4 bases at V and 6 bases at J, leaving 9 bases unmatched. The germline CDR1 and CDR2 sequences are SGHDN and FVKESK. Drawing the rest from reference TRBV14 and TRBJ1-2, the complete variable domain is EAGVTQFPSHSVIEKGQTVTLRCDPISGHDNLYWYRRVMGKEIKFLLHFVKESKQDESGMPNNRFLAERTGGTYSTLKVQPAELEDSGVYFCASSLSGTGYNGYTFGSGTRLTVV.

The chain uses TRBV6-5 and TRBJ2-2; TRBD1 is a possible D gene (6 bases). Germline CDR1 MNHEY, CDR2 SVGAGI. The CDR3 contains 14 residues. V lost 5 bases and J 5 bases, leaving 12 bases between the germline ends. Written as DNA, the CDR3 is TGTGCCAGCAGTACTAGGACAGAAACCGGGGAGCTGTTTTTT. Translated, it gives CASSTRTETGELFF.

The chain is built from TRBV28 and TRBJ1-5; possibly TRBD1 for D (5 bases). The CDR3 is made up of 14 amino acids. V dropped 3 bases and J dropped 6 bases, with 12 bases sitting between them. Germline-derived CDR1 and CDR2 are MDHEN and SYDVKM. The CDR3 DNA reads as TGTGCCAGCAGTTTGGGGGGAATGGTTCAGCCCCAGCATTTT. Protein: CASSLGGMVQPQHF.

This chain joins TRBV7-2 and TRBJ1-1, with D unresolved. Germline lookup yields CDR1 SGHTA and CDR2 FQGNSA. Trimming took off 0 bases at V and 1 base at J, with 12 bases between the two ends. This CDR3 is built from 16 residues. This CDR3 is CASSLAFGVKNTEAFF. The CDR3 nucleotides are TGTGCCAGCAGCTTAGCCTTTGGAGTAAAGAACACTGAAGCTTTCTTT. Together with reference TRBV7-2 and TRBJ1-1, the CDR3 gives the full variable domain: GAGVSQSPSNKVTEKGKDVELRCDPISGHTALYWYRQSLGQGLEFLIYFQGNSAPDKSGLPSDRFSAERTGGSVSTLTIQRTQQEDSAVYLCASSLAFGVKNTEAFFGQGTRLTVV.

This sequence joins TRBV5-1 and TRBJ1-1; the D gene is possibly TRBD1 (6 bases). Germline V CDR1 and CDR2: SGHRS, YFSETQ. V lost 4 bases, J lost 1 base, and 11 bases lay in between. CDR3 length: 14 residues. The CDR3 protein is CASSRAGENTEAFF. The CDR3 coding sequence is TGCGCCAGCAGCCGAGCAGGGGAGAACACTGAAGCTTTCTTT.

V gene TRBV21-1 combines with J gene TRBJ2-7; TRBD1, the D gene given by the table, was not confirmed from the DNA. TRBV21-1 is a documented pseudogene. The CDR3 is 15 residues long. This CDR3 reads CASSNRTDNLHEQYF. The CDR3 DNA sequence: TGTGCCAGCAGCAATAGGACAGATAATCTCCACGAGCAGTACTTC.

V is TRBV7-2 and J is TRBJ2-7; TRBD1 matches 9 bases. The germline V gene has CDR1 SGHTA and CDR2 FQGNSA. The J segment lost 6 bases and the V segment lost 2 bases, leaving 2 bases of the junction unmatched. The CDR3 length is 13 residues. CDR3 amino acids: CASSLNRGLEQYF. CDR3 sequence (DNA): TGTGCCAGCAGCTTAAACAGGGGGCTCGAGCAGTACTTC.

V and J are TRBV10-3 and TRBJ2-5, with D tentatively TRBD1 (5 bases). Trimming removed 0 bases at V and 0 bases at J, with 8 bases between. Germline loops: CDR1 ENHRY, CDR2 SYGVKD. This CDR3 contains 15 residues. The CDR3 nucleotides read TGTGCCATCAGTGAGTCTCGACAGAACCAAGAGACCCAGTACTTC. Translating gives CAISESRQNQETQYF.

V gene TRBV27 combines with J gene TRBJ2-1, with D possibly TRBD2 on 5 matching bases. CDR1 MNHEY and CDR2 SMNVEV come from the germline V gene (reference sequence). The CDR3 covers 12 residues. V was clipped by 3 bases and J by 7 bases, with 7 bases between them. This chain's CDR3 is CASSFGVNEQFF. CDR3 in DNA: TGTGCCAGCAGTTTCGGGGTAAATGAGCAGTTCTTC.

The chain joins TRBV28 to TRBJ2-2; TRBD1 matches at 9 bases. After removal of 2 bases from V and 1 base from J, the junction contained 2 bases not matched to a gene. The CDR3 contains 16 residues. The germline CDR1 and CDR2 sequences are MDHEN and SYDVKM. CDR3 region: CASSLDRGENTGELFF. The CDR3 DNA reads as TGTGCCAGCAGTTTAGACAGGGGGGAGAACACCGGGGAGCTGTTTTTT.

The V call is TRBV7-9, the J call TRBJ1-5, with 9 nucleotides matching TRBD1. Germline-derived CDR1 and CDR2 are SEHNR and FQNEAQ (reference sequence). The V segment lost 5 bases and the J segment 6 bases; nucleotides outside the gene matches: 5. The CDR3 has 14 amino acids. CDR3 DNA sequence: TGTGCCAGCAGCGCCGGACAGGGGTTTCAGCCCCAGCATTTT. Encoded protein: CASSAGQGFQPQHF.

A single count supports this clone. The chain has TRBV6-5 and TRBJ1-1; D is ambiguous. The length of the CDR3 is 14 residues. V was clipped by 7 bases and J by 1 base, with 13 bases between them. Germline CDR1 and CDR2: MNHEY and SVGAGI. CDR3: CASTTRETNTEAFF. The CDR3 DNA reads as TGTGCCAGCACGACCCGGGAAACGAACACTGAAGCTTTCTTT.

This clone was observed a single time. The genes are TRBV2 and TRBJ1-5, with a weak D call TRBD1 (6 bases). The CDR3 extends over 15 amino acids. CDR1 and CDR2 (germline): SNHLY, FYNNEI. Trimming took 1 base from V and 1 from J, leaving 8 bases between them. The CDR3 sequence: CASSEDTGSNQPQHF. The CDR3 region has the DNA TGTGCCAGCAGTGAAGACACAGGGAGCAATCAGCCCCAGCATTTT.

The genes are TRBV12-3 or TRBV12-4 and TRBJ2-7; 7 nucleotides line up with TRBD2. Trimming took 8 bases from V and 3 from J; bases not matched to a gene: 4. The CDR3 runs to 12 residues. Written as DNA, the CDR3 is TGTGCCAGCGGGGGGGAAATCTACGAGCAGTACTTC. Translation: CASGGEIYEQYF.

In this sample, this clone turned up once. This chain joins TRBV19 and TRBJ2-1; maybe TRBD2 (6 bases). The CDR3 contains 14 residues. Trimming took off 9 bases at V and 7 bases at J, with 19 bases between the two ends. CDR1 LNHDA and CDR2 SQIVND come from the germline V gene (reference sequence). The CDR3 nucleotides are TGTGCCAGCATTGGGGACTCTCGTACGAATGAGCAGTTCTTC. Translating gives CASIGDSRTNEQFF.

This chain joins TRBV19 and TRBJ1-1; D may be TRBD1 (6 bases). V was shortened by 3 bases and J by 4 bases, with 12 bases between the two germline ends. CDR1 and CDR2 (germline): LNHDA, SQIVND (reference sequence). This CDR3 has 14 amino acids. The CDR3 loop reads CASSMRLGGTEAFF. CDR3 sequence (DNA): TGTGCCAGTAGTATGAGGTTAGGGGGCACTGAAGCTTTCTTT.

The V gene is TRBV7-9, the J gene TRBJ1-2; D may be TRBD1 (5 bases). V was shortened by 1 base and J by 4 bases, with 13 bases between the two germline ends. The CDR3 loop spans 15 amino acids. Germline values: CDR1 SEHNR, CDR2 FQNEAQ (reference sequence). CDR3: CASSLDRQWSYGYTF. CDR3 bases: TGTGCCAGCAGCTTAGACCGACAGTGGTCCTATGGCTACACCTTC.